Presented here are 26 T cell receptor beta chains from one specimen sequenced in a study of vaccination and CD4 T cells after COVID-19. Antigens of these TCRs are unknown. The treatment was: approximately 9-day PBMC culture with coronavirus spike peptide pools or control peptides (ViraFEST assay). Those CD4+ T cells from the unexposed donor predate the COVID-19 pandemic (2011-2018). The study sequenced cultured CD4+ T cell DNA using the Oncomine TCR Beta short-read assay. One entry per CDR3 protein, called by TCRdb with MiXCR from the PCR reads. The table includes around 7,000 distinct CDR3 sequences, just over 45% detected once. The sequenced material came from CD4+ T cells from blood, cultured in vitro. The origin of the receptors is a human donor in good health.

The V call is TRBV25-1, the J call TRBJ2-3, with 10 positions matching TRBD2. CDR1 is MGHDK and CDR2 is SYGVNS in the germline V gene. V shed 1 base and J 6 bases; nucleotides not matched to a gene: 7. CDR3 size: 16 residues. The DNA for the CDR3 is TGTGCCAGCAGTGAATCGCTAGCGGGGGAATTTGATACGCAGTATTTT. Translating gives CASSESLAGEFDTQYF.

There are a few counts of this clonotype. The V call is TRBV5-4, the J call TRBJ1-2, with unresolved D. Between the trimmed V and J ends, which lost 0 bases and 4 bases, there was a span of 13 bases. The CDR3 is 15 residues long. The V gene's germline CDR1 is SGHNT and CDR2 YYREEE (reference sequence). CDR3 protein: CASSLGTPGSYGYTF. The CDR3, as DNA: TGTGCCAGCAGCTTGGGCACCCCGGGCAGCTATGGCTACACCTTC.

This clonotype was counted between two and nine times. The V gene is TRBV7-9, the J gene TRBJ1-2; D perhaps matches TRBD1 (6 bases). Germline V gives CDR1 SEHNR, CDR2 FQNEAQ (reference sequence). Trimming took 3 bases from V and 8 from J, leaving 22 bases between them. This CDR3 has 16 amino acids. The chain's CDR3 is CASSFSDWTVFEGYTF. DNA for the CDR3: TGTGCCAGCAGCTTTAGTGATTGGACAGTTTTCGAGGGCTACACCTTC.

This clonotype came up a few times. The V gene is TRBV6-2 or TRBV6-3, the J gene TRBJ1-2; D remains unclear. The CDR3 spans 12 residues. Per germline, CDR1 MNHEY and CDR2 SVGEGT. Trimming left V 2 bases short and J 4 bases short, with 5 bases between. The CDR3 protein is CASSYEVYGYTF. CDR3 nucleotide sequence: TGTGCCAGCAGTTACGAGGTCTATGGCTACACCTTC.

DNA of the CDR3: TGTGCCAGTAGTATCCGGACGGGAACCTACACAGATACGCAGTATTTT. Translated, it gives CASSIRTGTYTDTQYF. The chain couples TRBV19 to TRBJ2-3, with D possibly being TRBD2 (5 bases). The V gene lost 3 bases and the J gene lost 2 bases, with 15 bases spanning the gap. Germline CDR1 LNHDA, CDR2 SQIVND (reference sequence). The length of the CDR3 is 16 residues.

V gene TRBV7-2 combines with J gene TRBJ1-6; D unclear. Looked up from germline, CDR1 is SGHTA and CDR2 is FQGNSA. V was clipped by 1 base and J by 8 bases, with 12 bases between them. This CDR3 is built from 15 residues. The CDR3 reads CASSLVDGLDSPLHF. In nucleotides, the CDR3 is TGTGCCAGCAGCTTAGTCGACGGACTGGATTCACCCCTCCACTTT.

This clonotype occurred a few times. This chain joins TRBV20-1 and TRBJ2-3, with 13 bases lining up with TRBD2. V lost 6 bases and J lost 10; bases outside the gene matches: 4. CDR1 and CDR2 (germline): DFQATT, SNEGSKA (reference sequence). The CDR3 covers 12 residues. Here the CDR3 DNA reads TGCAGTGCCAGACTAGCGGGGGGCCCGCAGTATTTT. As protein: CSARLAGGPQYF.

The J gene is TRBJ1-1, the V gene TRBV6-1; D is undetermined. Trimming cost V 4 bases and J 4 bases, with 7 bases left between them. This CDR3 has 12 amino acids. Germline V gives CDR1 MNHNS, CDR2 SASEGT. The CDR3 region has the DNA TGTGCCAGCAGTGTTGTTAGCACTGAAGCTTTCTTT. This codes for CASSVVSTEAFF.

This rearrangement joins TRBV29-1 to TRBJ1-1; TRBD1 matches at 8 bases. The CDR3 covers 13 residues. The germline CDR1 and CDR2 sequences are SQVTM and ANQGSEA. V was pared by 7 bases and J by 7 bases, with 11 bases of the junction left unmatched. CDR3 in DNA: TGCAGCGGCGCAGGACAGGGTGGAAGTGAAGCTTTCTTT. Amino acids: CSGAGQGGSEAFF.

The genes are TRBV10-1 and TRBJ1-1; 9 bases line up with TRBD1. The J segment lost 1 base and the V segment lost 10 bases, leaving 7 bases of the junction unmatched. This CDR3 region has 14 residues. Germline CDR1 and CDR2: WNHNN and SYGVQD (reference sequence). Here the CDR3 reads CATRTGEENTEAFF. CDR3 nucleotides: TGCGCCACCCGGACAGGGGAAGAGAACACTGAAGCTTTCTTT.

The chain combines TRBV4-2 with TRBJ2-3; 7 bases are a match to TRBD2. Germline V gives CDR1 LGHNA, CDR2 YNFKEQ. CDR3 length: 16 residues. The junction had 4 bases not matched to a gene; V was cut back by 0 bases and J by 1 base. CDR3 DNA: TGTGCCAGCAGCCAAGATCGGGGGGACGGCACAGATACGCAGTATTTT. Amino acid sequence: CASSQDRGDGTDTQYF.

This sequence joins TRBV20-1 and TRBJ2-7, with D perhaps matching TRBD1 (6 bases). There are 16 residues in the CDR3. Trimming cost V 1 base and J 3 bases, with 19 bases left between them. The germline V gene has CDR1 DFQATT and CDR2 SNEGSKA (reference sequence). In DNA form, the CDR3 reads TGCAGTGCTAGAGCGAATACAGGGTCGGGTTACTACGAGCAGTACTTC. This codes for CSARANTGSGYYEQYF.

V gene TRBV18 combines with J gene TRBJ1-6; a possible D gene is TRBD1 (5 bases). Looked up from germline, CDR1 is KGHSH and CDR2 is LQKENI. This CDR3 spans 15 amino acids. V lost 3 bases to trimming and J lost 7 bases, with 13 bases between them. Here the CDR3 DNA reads TGTGCCAGCTCACCTACAGGAGTGCCCAATTCACCCCTCCACTTT. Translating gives CASSPTGVPNSPLHF.

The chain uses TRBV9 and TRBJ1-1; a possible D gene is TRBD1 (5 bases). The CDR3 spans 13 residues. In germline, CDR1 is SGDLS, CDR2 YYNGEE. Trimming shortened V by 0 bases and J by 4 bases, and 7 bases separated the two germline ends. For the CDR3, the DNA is TGTGCCAGCAGCGTAGACGGGGGCACTGAAGCTTTCTTT. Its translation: CASSVDGGTEAFF.

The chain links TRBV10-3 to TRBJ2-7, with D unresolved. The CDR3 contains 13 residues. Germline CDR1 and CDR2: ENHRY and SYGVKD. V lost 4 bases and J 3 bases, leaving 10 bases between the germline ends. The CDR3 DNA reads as TGTGCCATCAGTGTAGGGCTAGACTACGAGCAGTACTTC. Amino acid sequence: CAISVGLDYEQYF.

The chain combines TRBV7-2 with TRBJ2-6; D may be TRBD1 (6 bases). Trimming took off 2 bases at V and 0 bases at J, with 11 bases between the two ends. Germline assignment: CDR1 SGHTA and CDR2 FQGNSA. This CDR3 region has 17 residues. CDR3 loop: CASSLWTDSSGANVLTF. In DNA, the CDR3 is TGTGCCAGCAGCTTATGGACAGACAGCTCTGGGGCCAACGTCCTGACTTTC. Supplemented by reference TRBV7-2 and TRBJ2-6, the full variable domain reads GAGVSQSPSNKVTEKGKDVELRCDPISGHTALYWYRQSLGQGLEFLIYFQGNSAPDKSGLPSDRFSAERTGGSVSTLTIQRTQQEDSAVYLCASSLWTDSSGANVLTFGAGSRLTVL.

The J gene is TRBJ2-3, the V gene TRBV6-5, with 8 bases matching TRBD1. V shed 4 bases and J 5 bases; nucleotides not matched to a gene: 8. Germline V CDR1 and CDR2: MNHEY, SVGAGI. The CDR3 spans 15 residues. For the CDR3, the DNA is TGTGCCAGCAGTTCGCAGACAGGGGTGGGAGATACGCAGTATTTT. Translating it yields CASSSQTGVGDTQYF.

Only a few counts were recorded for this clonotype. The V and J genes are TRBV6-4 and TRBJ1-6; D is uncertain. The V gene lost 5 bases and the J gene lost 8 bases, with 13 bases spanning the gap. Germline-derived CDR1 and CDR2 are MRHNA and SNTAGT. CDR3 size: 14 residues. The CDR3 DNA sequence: TGTGCCAGCAGTTCCGGGCCTGGGGATTCACCCCTCCACTTT. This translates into CASSSGPGDSPLHF.

DNA for the CDR3: TGTGCCACCAGCACCGGACGGACGGGGAATCAGCCCCAGCATTTT. Translation: CATSTGRTGNQPQHF. The chain links TRBV15 to TRBJ1-5, with D hard to call. The CDR3 has 15 residues. Germline loops: CDR1 LNHNV, CDR2 YYDKDF (reference sequence). V lost 4 bases to trimming and J lost 4 bases, with 14 bases between them.

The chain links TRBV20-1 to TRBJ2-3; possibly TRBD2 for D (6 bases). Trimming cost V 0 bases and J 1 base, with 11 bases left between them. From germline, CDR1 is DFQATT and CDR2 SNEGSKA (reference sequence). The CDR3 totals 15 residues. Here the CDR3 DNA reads TGCAGTGCTAGAGATGGCCAGCGGGGCACAGATACGCAGTATTTT. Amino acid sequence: CSARDGQRGTDTQYF.

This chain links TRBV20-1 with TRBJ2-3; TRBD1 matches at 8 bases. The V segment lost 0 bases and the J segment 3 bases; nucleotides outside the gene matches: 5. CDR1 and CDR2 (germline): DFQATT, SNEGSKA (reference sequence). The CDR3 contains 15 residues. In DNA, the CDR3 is TGCAGTGCTAGAGATCGTCGGACAGGGACAGATACGCAGTATTTT. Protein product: CSARDRRTGTDTQYF.

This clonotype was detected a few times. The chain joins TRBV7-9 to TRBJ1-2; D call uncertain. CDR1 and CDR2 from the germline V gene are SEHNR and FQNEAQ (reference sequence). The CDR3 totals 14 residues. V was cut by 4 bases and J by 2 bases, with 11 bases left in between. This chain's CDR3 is CASSSVSWNYGYTF. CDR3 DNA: TGTGCCAGCAGCTCGGTATCATGGAACTATGGCTACACCTTC.

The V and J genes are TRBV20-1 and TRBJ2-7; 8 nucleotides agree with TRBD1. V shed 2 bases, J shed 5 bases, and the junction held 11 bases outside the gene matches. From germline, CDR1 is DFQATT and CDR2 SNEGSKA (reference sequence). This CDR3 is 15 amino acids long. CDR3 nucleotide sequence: TGCAGTGCTAGATTGCCGACAGGGGATCCCCACGAGCAGTACTTC. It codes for CSARLPTGDPHEQYF.

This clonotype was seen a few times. The CDR3 loop is CACGRDGPYGYTF. DNA of the CDR3: TGTGCCTGCGGCCGGGACGGTCCATATGGCTACACCTTC. This chain connects TRBV2 to TRBJ1-2; D possibly corresponds to TRBD1 (5 bases). V gave up 11 bases and J gave up 5 bases, with 18 bases separating them. The CDR3 is 13 amino acids. Germline lookup yields CDR1 SNHLY and CDR2 FYNNEI.

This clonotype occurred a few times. CDR3 bases: TGTGCCAGCAGTGAAGTGACAAGTGGGGGTCAGCCCCAGCATTTT. Translation gives CASSEVTSGGQPQHF. The genes are TRBV2 and TRBJ1-5, with D possibly being TRBD1 (5 bases). V shed 1 base and J shed 6 bases, with 13 bases lying between them. The length of the CDR3 is 15 residues. Per germline, CDR1 SNHLY and CDR2 FYNNEI.

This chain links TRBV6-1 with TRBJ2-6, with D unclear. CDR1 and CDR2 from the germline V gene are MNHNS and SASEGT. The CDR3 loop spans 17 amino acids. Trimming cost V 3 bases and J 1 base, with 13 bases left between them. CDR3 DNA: TGTGCCAGCAGTGAGTCGGCATTTAAATCTGGGGCCAACGTCCTGACTTTC. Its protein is CASSESAFKSGANVLTF.